This T cell receptor beta chain was captured by sequencing in a study of blood T cell repertoires in COVID-19. Those who participated ranged in age from about 18 to 89 years and resided in about two dozen US areas. As handled by the study authors: Nucleated cell number was recorded as an estimate derived from reference gene primer amplification. Sequencing was performed with immunoSEQ multiplex PCR; in TCRdb, only in-frame clones are kept and a portion is missing. That table furnishes V, J and clone size, whereas the DNA furnished D and trimming. The table shows around 420,000 clones, with roughly 88% occurring only once. V shed 6 bases and J 1 base; nucleotides not matched to a gene: 11. CDR1 and CDR2 (germline): MNHEY, SMNVEV (reference sequence). The CDR3 totals 16 residues.

The sequenced material came from PBMCs or T cells enriched from blood (not recorded which). V usage is TRBV27 and J usage is TRBJ1-1, with 7 bases identical to TRBD1. This TCR came from a woman in her thirties or forties with acute COVID-19. CDR3 in DNA: TGTGCCAGCAGATCCAGCCGGGACAGTGCGAACACTGAAGCTTTCTTT. Its protein product is CASRSSRDSANTEAFF.